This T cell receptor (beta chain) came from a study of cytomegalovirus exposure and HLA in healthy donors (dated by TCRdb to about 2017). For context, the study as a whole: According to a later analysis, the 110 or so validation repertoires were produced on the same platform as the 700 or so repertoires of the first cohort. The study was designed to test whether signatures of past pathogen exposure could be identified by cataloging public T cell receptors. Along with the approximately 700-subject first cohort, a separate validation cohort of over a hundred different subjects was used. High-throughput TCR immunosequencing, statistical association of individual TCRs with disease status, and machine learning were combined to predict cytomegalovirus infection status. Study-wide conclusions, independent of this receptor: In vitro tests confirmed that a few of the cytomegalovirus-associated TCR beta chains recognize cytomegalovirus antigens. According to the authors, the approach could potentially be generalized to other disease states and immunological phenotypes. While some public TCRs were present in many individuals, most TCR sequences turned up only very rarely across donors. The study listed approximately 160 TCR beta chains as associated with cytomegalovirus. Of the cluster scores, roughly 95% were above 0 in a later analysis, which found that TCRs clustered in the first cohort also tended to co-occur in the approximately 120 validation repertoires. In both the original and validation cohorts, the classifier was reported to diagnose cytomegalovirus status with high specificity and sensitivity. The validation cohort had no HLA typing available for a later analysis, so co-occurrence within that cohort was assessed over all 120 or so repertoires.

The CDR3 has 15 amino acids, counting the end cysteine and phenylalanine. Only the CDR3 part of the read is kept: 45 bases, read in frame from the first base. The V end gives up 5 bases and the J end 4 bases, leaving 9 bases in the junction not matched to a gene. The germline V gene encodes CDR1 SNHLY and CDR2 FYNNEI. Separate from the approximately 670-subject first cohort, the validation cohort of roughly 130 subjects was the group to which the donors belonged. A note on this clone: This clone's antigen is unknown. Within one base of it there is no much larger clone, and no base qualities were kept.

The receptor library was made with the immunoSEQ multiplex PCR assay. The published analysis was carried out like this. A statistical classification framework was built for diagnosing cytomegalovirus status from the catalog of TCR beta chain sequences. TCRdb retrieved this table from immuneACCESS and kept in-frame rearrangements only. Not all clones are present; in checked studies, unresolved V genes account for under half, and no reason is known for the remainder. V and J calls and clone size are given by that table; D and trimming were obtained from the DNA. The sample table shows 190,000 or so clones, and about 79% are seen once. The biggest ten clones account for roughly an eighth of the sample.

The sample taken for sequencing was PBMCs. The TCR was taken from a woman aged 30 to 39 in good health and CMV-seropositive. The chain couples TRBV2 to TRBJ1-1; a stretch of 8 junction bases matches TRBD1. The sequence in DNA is TGTGCCAGCAGTCCTGACAGGGGCTATAGCACTGAAGCTTTCTTT. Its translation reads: CASSPDRGYSTEAFF.